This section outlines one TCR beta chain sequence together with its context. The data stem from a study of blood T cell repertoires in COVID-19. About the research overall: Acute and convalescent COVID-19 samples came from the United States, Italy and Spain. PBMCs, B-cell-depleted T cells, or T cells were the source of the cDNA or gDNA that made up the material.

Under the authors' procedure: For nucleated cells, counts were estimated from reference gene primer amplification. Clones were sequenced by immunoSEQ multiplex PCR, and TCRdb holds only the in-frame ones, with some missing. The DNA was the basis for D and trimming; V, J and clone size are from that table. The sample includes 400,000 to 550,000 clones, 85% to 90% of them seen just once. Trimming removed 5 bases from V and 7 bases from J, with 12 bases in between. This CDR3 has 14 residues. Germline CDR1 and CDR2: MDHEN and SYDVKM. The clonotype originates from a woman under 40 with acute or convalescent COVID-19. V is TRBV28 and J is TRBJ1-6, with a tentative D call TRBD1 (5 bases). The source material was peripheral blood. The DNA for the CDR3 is TGTGCCAGCAGTGGCGGGACGGGGAATTCACCCCTCCACTTT. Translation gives CASSGGTGNSPLHF.